The following is a TCR beta chain sequence with its context. This record belongs to a study of cytomegalovirus exposure and HLA in healthy donors. PCR employed 60 Vbeta and 13 Jbeta primers. Method: immunoSEQ multiplex PCR; TCRdb's copy keeps in-frame clones and lacks some. The top ten clones hold 2% to 2.5% of a sample with under 200,000 clones, about 80% of them seen once. V lost 5 bases to trimming and J lost 1 base, with 14 bases between them. From germline, CDR1 is MNHNS and CDR2 SASEGT. The CDR3 consists of 15 residues. The rearrangement uses TRBV6-1 and TRBJ1-1, with D tentatively TRBD1 (5 bases). Sequenced material: PBMCs. The TCR sequence derives from a man aged 60-69 years in good health and CMV-seronegative. The CDR3 reads CASSPGRVTNTEAFF. The CDR3 DNA reads as TGTGCCAGCAGTCCCGGCAGGGTAACGAACACTGAAGCTTTCTTT.